This TCR beta chain was recorded in a study of blood T cell repertoires in COVID-19. Study background: COVID-19 samples collected from the United States, Italy and Spain covered acute and convalescent phases. The cDNA or gDNA used as material had been derived from T cells, B-cell-depleted T cells, or PBMCs.

This clone was picked up a small number of times. Germline trimming cut 6 bases from V and 0 bases from J; bases unmatched to any gene: 3. This CDR3 contains 15 residues. The germline V gene encodes CDR1 SNHLY and CDR2 FYNNEI. In the source study's methods: Estimation of nucleated cell counts was performed using reference gene primer amplification. The repertoire was sequenced with immunoSEQ multiplex PCR; TCRdb's copy has only in-frame clones and lacks some. V and J calls and clone size follow that table, whereas D and trimming were derived from the DNA. The sample contains over 200,000 clones, about nine tenths of which appear only once.

The specimen was peripheral blood. This receptor was taken from a man aged 55 to 69 who had recovered from COVID-19. The chain couples TRBV2 to TRBJ1-5; TRBD1 matches at 9 bases. Written as DNA, the CDR3 is TGTGCCAGCAGGGACAGGGGCCCTAGCAATCAGCCCCAGCATTTT. It is translated as CASRDRGPSNQPQHF.